This T cell receptor beta chain is from a study of blood T cell repertoires in COVID-19. The V gene's germline CDR1 is SQVTM and CDR2 ANQGSEA. This CDR3 has 11 residues. V shed 3 bases and J shed 5 bases, with 8 bases lying between them. How the authors handled the data: From reference gene primer amplification, estimates of nucleated cell counts were derived. Clones were sequenced by immunoSEQ multiplex PCR, and TCRdb holds only the in-frame ones, with some missing. For V, J and clone size, that table is used; D and trimming come from the DNA. The table records 210,000 or so clones, around 80% of them present only once.

What was sequenced was PBMCs or T cells enriched from blood (not recorded which). The chain couples TRBV29-1 to TRBJ2-7; tentatively, D is TRBD2 (5 bases). This sequence originates from a man younger than 45 with acute COVID-19. The CDR3 DNA is TGCAGCGTTGAGGTAGCGCACGAGCAGTACTTC. Translated: CSVEVAHEQYF.